What follows are 25 T cell receptor beta chains derived from one specimen sequenced in a study of blood T cells in healthy people across ages. Alongside a J-beta primer mix, a sample-barcoded 5' primer served in a second PCR lasting about 7 to 11 cycles. TCRdb re-analysed the 5' RACE reads in MiXCR, keeping a single row per CDR3 protein. The sample contains around 2 million distinct CDR3 sequences, 39% of which appear only once. Sequenced: blood. The receptor source for this set is a human donor in good health.

The CDR3 here is CASSSSSGGGGYEQYF. The CDR3 nucleotides read TGTGCCAGCAGCTCTTCTAGCGGAGGGGGTGGATACGAGCAGTACTTC. The chain employs TRBV11-2 and TRBJ2-7; D perhaps matches TRBD2 (7 bases). Germline CDR1 and CDR2: SGHAT and FQNNGV. V was shortened by 4 bases and J by 4 bases, with 20 bases between the two germline ends. The CDR3 is 16 residues long.

This clonotype was recorded a few times. CDR3 bases: TGTGCCAGCACAAGGGACCCCGGGGAGACCCAGTACTTC. Protein: CASTRDPGETQYF. This chain links TRBV6-1 with TRBJ2-5; D may be TRBD1 or TRBD2 (5 bases each). Germline V lookup: CDR1 MNHNS, CDR2 SASEGT. The CDR3 consists of 13 residues. Trimming cost V 7 bases and J 5 bases, with 14 bases left between them.

In regard to this clonotype: One end of the junction varies from germline; a read error may be responsible. The genes are TRBV5-1 and TRBJ2-1; D remains unclear. Germline CDR1 reads SGHRS; CDR2 reads YFSETQ. There are 17 residues in the CDR3. The DNA for the CDR3 is TGCGCCAGCAGCTTGTTAGACGGTGACACCTTCTACGATGAGCAGTTCTTC. Its protein is CASSLLDGDTFYDEQFF.

The genes are TRBV12-3 or TRBV12-4 and TRBJ1-1; D gene unclear. The CDR3 runs 15 residues. V dropped 2 bases and J dropped 3 bases, with 13 bases sitting between them. CDR3 coding DNA: TGTGCCAGCAGTTTAACCCCAAGTGGCGACACTGAAGCTTTCTTT. Its translation is CASSLTPSGDTEAFF.

This clonotype has only a few counts. The chain has TRBV2 and TRBJ2-1; TRBD1 matches 10 bases. V was pared by 6 bases and J by 7 bases, with 6 bases of the junction left unmatched. The CDR3 runs 14 residues. CDR1 SNHLY and CDR2 FYNNEI come from the germline V gene. The CDR3 coding sequence is TGTGCCAGCAGAAGGGACAGGGGTGATAATGAGCAGTTCTTC. Translation gives CASRRDRGDNEQFF.

This clonotype was counted only a few times. The chain is built from TRBV28 and TRBJ1-6; D is uncertain. The CDR3 spans 13 residues. V was trimmed by 5 bases and J by 13 bases, leaving 15 bases between them. CDR1 MDHEN and CDR2 SYDVKM come from the germline V gene. The CDR3 here is CASSTPGYPPLHF. In DNA, the CDR3 is TGTGCCAGCAGTACCCCGGGATATCCGCCCCTCCACTTT.

This clonotype was seen a handful of times. This chain links TRBV7-2 with TRBJ2-7; TRBD2 matches at 11 bases. After removal of 5 bases from V and 4 bases from J, the junction contained 7 bases not matched to a gene. Germline V lookup: CDR1 SGHTA, CDR2 FQGNSA. This CDR3 has 15 amino acids. The CDR3 protein is CASSRWTSGQYEQYF. DNA of the CDR3: TGTGCCAGCAGCAGATGGACTAGCGGGCAATACGAGCAGTACTTC.

The chain uses TRBV6-1 and TRBJ1-2; the match to TRBD1 covers 12 bases. The CDR3 totals 20 residues. CDR1 is MNHNS and CDR2 is SASEGT in the germline V gene. J lost 0 bases, V lost 5 bases, and 16 bases had no gene match. The CDR3 DNA follows: TGTGCCAGCAGTCAACCCCCGGGACAGGGGGCCGACGGAGCTAACTATGGCTACACCTTC. It codes for CASSQPPGQGADGANYGYTF.

This clonotype came up a few times. CDR3 in DNA: TGTGCCAGCAGTTCGGACAGGTCTGGCGGCTACACCTTC. Translated, it gives CASSSDRSGGYTF. The chain links TRBV12-3 or TRBV12-4 to TRBJ1-2; 7 positions match TRBD1. V was pared by 4 bases and J by 8 bases, with 7 bases of the junction left unmatched. The CDR3 spans 13 residues.

This chain connects TRBV7-9 to TRBJ2-1; no reliable D call. Germline V gene sequence: CDR1 SEHNR, CDR2 FQNEAQ (reference sequence). V was shortened by 5 bases and J by 8 bases, with 16 bases between the two germline ends. This CDR3 has 14 amino acids. The CDR3 sequence is CASSVRPESDEQFF. In DNA, the CDR3 is TGTGCCAGCAGCGTACGGCCCGAGTCGGATGAGCAGTTCTTC.

In this sample, this clonotype turned up a few times. The chain joins TRBV10-3 to TRBJ2-5, with 8 bases lining up with TRBD2. Germline V lookup: CDR1 ENHRY, CDR2 SYGVKD. V lost 4 bases to trimming and J lost 4 bases; unmatched junction nucleotides: 5. The CDR3 covers 14 residues. The CDR3 is CAISVGGAGETQYF. Written as DNA, the CDR3 is TGTGCCATCAGTGTCGGGGGGGCCGGAGAGACCCAGTACTTC.

The table lists this clonotype with many counts. The chain couples TRBV29-1 to TRBJ1-2, with 10 bases lining up with TRBD1. Germline trimming cut 3 bases from V and 2 bases from J; bases unmatched to any gene: 15. The CDR3 sequence is 18 residues long. The germline V gene has CDR1 SQVTM and CDR2 ANQGSEA. CDR3 coding DNA: TGCAGCGTTGACGAGCTTAATGCGTGGGACAGGGGAAACTATGGCTACACCTTC. This codes for CSVDELNAWDRGNYGYTF.

This chain uses TRBV7-9 with TRBJ2-5; D uncertain. The end of the DNA aligns better with TRBJ2-7, so the J call may be wrong. This CDR3 contains 15 residues. Looked up from germline, CDR1 is SEHNR and CDR2 is FQNEAQ (reference sequence). In DNA form, the CDR3 reads TGTGCCAGCAGCTCGTCCCGCCGTGTGCTAGGCGAGCAGTACTTC. Translating gives CASSSSRRVLGEQYF.

V and J are TRBV7-9 and TRBJ2-1, with D unclear. The ends were cut back, 1 base at V and 0 bases at J, with 7 bases in the middle. The CDR3 has 15 residues. The germline V gene has CDR1 SEHNR and CDR2 FQNEAQ (reference sequence). The CDR3 DNA reads as TGTGCCAGCAGCTTAGTCCCAAACTCCTACAATGAGCAGTTCTTC. This gives the protein CASSLVPNSYNEQFF.

This chain uses TRBV6-6 with TRBJ2-1; TRBD2 is a possible D gene (5 bases). V was cut by 0 bases and J by 3 bases, with 6 bases left in between. Germline-derived CDR1 and CDR2 are MNHNY and SVGAGI (reference sequence). The CDR3 loop spans 14 amino acids. The CDR3 spells CASSYSEGYNEQFF. The CDR3 bases are TGTGCCAGCAGTTACTCAGAGGGCTACAATGAGCAGTTCTTC.

This clonotype was detected many times. V is TRBV7-2 and J is TRBJ2-7; 7 nucleotides align to TRBD1. Germline values: CDR1 SGHTA, CDR2 FQGNSA. The ends lost 5 bases at V and 2 bases at J; junction bases unmatched: 6. CDR3 length: 14 residues. CDR3 DNA sequence: TGTGCCAGCAGCCTCCCGGGACAGACCTACGAGCAGTACTTC. This encodes CASSLPGQTYEQYF.

Here the CDR3 DNA reads TGTGCCAGCGGGCGAGGACAGGAAGACTATGGCTACACCTTC. It specifies CASGRGQEDYGYTF. The chain carries TRBV6-5 and TRBJ1-2, with 7 bases lining up with TRBD1. The V segment lost 8 bases and the J segment 3 bases; nucleotides outside the gene matches: 9. Looked up from germline, CDR1 is MNHEY and CDR2 is SVGAGI. CDR3 length: 14 residues.

The J gene is TRBJ2-1, the V gene TRBV6-2 or TRBV6-3; D unresolved. The CDR3 length is 11 residues. Germline CDR1 MNHEY, CDR2 SVGEGT. Deletions cut 5 bases from V and 8 bases from J, with 7 bases between. The CDR3 DNA reads as TGTGCCAGCAGTAACGGGTATGAGCAGTTCTTC. It codes for CASSNGYEQFF.

The genes are TRBV5-1 and TRBJ2-7; possible D gene TRBD1, 6 bases. The CDR3 sequence is 16 residues long. Germline CDR1 and CDR2: SGHRS and YFSETQ. V was clipped by 1 base and J by 2 bases, with 16 bases between them. CDR3 sequence: CASSLQGSAGAYEQYF. CDR3 sequence (DNA): TGCGCCAGCAGCTTGCAGGGTTCGGCAGGGGCCTACGAGCAGTACTTC.

A remark on this clonotype: A much larger clonotype is one base distant, so this may be a read error. This chain uses TRBV24-1 with TRBJ2-3, with D uncertain. The germline V gene encodes CDR1 KGHDR and CDR2 SFDVKD. The CDR3 runs 11 residues. DNA for the CDR3: TGTGCCACCATGGTTGGGGATACGCGGTATTTT. It translates to CATMVGDTRYF.

A few counts support this clonotype. Being one base from a much bigger clone, this may be a read error. V is TRBV6-2 or TRBV6-3 and J is TRBJ1-5; a possible D gene is TRBD1 (6 bases). V lost 6 bases and J lost 2, with 23 bases in between. CDR3 size: 18 residues. Germline V CDR1 and CDR2: MNHEY, SVGEGT. CDR3 protein: CASRPTNWDKVGNQPQHF. The CDR3 DNA sequence: TGTGCCAGCAGACCCACAAATTGGGACAAGGTTGGCAATCAGCCCCAGCATTTT.

This clonotype was recorded a few times. This chain links TRBV6-2 or TRBV6-3 with TRBJ1-5; possible D gene TRBD1, 6 bases. The CDR3 extends over 17 amino acids. The germline V gene has CDR1 MNHEY and CDR2 SVGEGT. The V and J ends lost 6 bases and 1 base respectively, with 19 bases between them. CDR3 coding DNA: TGTGCCAGCAGCCAGACTCGTACGGGGGCGAGCAATCAGCCCCAGCATTTT. It specifies CASSQTRTGASNQPQHF.

The chain carries TRBV4-3 and TRBJ1-5; TRBD1 matches at 9 bases. Trimming removed 4 bases from V and 2 bases from J; junction bases left unmatched: 6. This CDR3 comprises 16 residues. The germline V gene encodes CDR1 LGHNA and CDR2 YSLEER. In DNA, the CDR3 is TGCGCCAGCAGCCTGGACAGGGGTTCGGGCAATCAGCCCCAGCATTTT. It specifies CASSLDRGSGNQPQHF.

The DNA for the CDR3 is TGTGCCTGGAGTCCAGACAGATACAATCAGCCCCAGCATTTT. Protein sequence: CAWSPDRYNQPQHF. The chain employs TRBV30 and TRBJ1-5; D is perhaps TRBD1 (5 bases). The CDR3 runs 14 residues. Germline CDR1 reads GTSNPN; CDR2 reads SVGIG (reference sequence). Deletions cut 2 bases from V and 3 bases from J, with 11 bases between.

The chain links TRBV15 to TRBJ1-5; TRBD1 matches 7 bases. Germline lookup yields CDR1 LNHNV and CDR2 YYDKDF (reference sequence). The CDR3 sequence is 15 residues long. V lost 2 bases, J lost 6 bases, and 7 bases stayed unmatched. This CDR3 is CATSRHDRESQPQHF. In DNA, the CDR3 is TGTGCCACCAGCAGACACGACAGGGAGAGTCAGCCCCAGCATTTT.